The 10 T cell receptor beta chains below were found in one sample sequenced in a study of blood T cell repertoires in COVID-19. Method: immunoSEQ multiplex PCR; TCRdb's copy keeps in-frame clones and lacks some. The repertoire consists of under 300,000 clones, with 70% to 80% occurring once and the leading ten covering 2.5% to 4%. The sequenced sample was peripheral blood. Every receptor here comes from a woman older than 75 with acute or convalescent COVID-19.

The gene calls are TRBV2 and TRBJ1-2; 7 positions match TRBD1. The CDR3 extends over 15 amino acids. Per germline, CDR1 SNHLY and CDR2 FYNNEI. The V gene end was trimmed by 7 bases and the J gene end by 5 bases; junction bases not matched to a gene: 13. DNA of the CDR3: TGTGCCAGCAAAGCGACAGGGCTGGGAGAGTATGGCTACACCTTC. Protein product: CASKATGLGEYGYTF.

The chain couples TRBV7-2 to TRBJ2-2, with a weak D call TRBD1 (5 bases). V was shortened by 6 bases and J by 2 bases, with 13 bases between the two germline ends. The CDR3 runs to 15 residues. CDR1 is SGHTA and CDR2 is FQGNSA in the germline V gene. The CDR3 region is CASRNRGINTGELFF. The DNA for the CDR3 is TGTGCCAGCAGGAATAGGGGAATTAACACCGGGGAGCTGTTTTTT.

This chain joins TRBV10-3 and TRBJ1-6; tentatively, D is TRBD1 (6 bases). The CDR3 has 15 amino acids. Trimming removed 0 bases from V and 10 bases from J, with 13 bases in between. Germline values: CDR1 ENHRY, CDR2 SYGVKD. CDR3 bases: TGTGCCATCAGTGAGTCGGGGGACATCCCCTCACCCCTCCACTTT. This translates into CAISESGDIPSPLHF.

V is TRBV9 and J is TRBJ1-5; 7 nucleotides agree with TRBD1. This CDR3 has 14 amino acids. Per germline, CDR1 SGDLS and CDR2 YYNGEE. V gave up 4 bases and J gave up 6 bases; unmatched junction bases: 7. The DNA of the CDR3 is TGTGCCAGCAGCACGGGACAGCAAGCTCAGCCCCAGCATTTT. This codes for CASSTGQQAQPQHF.

The CDR3 region has the DNA TGCGCCAGCAGCCAAGATAGCTCCGGACAGTTCTTC. Its translation: CASSQDSSGQFF. V and J are TRBV4-1 and TRBJ2-1; D is unclear. This CDR3 region has 12 residues. V was trimmed by 0 bases and J by 13 bases, leaving 10 bases between them. Germline V gene lookup returns CDR1 MGHRA and CDR2 YSYEKL.

The chain joins TRBV25-1 to TRBJ2-7; D unresolved. CDR3 length: 11 amino acids. CDR1 is MGHDK and CDR2 is SYGVNS in the germline V gene. Trimming removed 3 bases at V and 4 bases at J, with 4 bases between. This chain's CDR3 is CASSERYEQYF. Written as DNA, the CDR3 is TGTGCCAGCAGTGAGAGATACGAGCAGTACTTC.

This clone has just a few counts. This rearrangement joins TRBV5-1 to TRBJ2-7; D may be TRBD1 (6 bases). Trimming removed 4 bases at V and 0 bases at J, with 14 bases between. The germline gives CDR1 SGHRS, CDR2 YFSETQ. This CDR3 spans 15 amino acids. CDR3 DNA: TGCGCCAGCAGCCCATCCGGGACACACTCCTACGAGCAGTACTTC. Residues: CASSPSGTHSYEQYF.

The chain uses TRBV7-9 and TRBJ1-2; 9 bases fit TRBD1. CDR1 is SEHNR and CDR2 is FQNEAQ in the germline V gene (reference sequence). The CDR3 covers 15 residues. With V trimmed by 5 bases and J by 8 bases, 12 bases remained unmatched. The CDR3 region is CASSPQGQGVEGYTF. CDR3 in DNA: TGTGCCAGCAGCCCACAGGGACAGGGTGTGGAGGGCTACACCTTC.

In this sample, this clone turned up once. An end of the junction does not agree with germline; a read error may underlie this. The chain carries TRBV7-2 and TRBJ2-4; 9 nucleotides align to TRBD2. The CDR3 contains 18 residues. Germline-derived CDR1 and CDR2 are SGHTA and FQGNSA. Here the CDR3 reads CATLTRGGSQGAKNIQYF. CDR3 in DNA: TGCGCCACCCTCACGCGGGGGGGATCTCAGGGGGCCAAAAACATTCAGTACTTC.

The table lists this clone with a few counts. The rearrangement uses TRBV15 and TRBJ2-2; 7 positions match TRBD1. V gave up 5 bases and J gave up 1 base; unmatched junction bases: 4. The CDR3 runs to 15 residues. CDR1 is LNHNV, CDR2 YYDKDF, per germline (reference sequence). CDR3 in amino acids: CATSSRTGNTGELFF. Here the CDR3 DNA reads TGTGCCACCAGCTCCCGGACAGGGAACACCGGGGAGCTGTTTTTT.